The source of this TCR beta chain is a study of blood T cell repertoires in COVID-19. Overall study: The United States, Italy and Spain supplied acute and convalescent COVID-19 samples. PBMCs, B-cell-depleted T cells, or T cells provided the cDNA or gDNA that made up the material.

CDR1 is DFQATT, CDR2 SNEGSKA, per germline (reference sequence). J was trimmed by 5 bases and V by 3 bases; bases with no gene match: 5. This CDR3 region has 14 residues. Sequencing was performed with immunoSEQ multiplex PCR; in TCRdb, only in-frame clones are kept and a portion is missing. The data show just over 300,000 clones, with roughly 85% seen just once and less than 2.5% held by the top ten. Living in roughly 23 US areas, the participants were between roughly 18 and 90 years of age. The recovered donors of Cohort 3 showed two negative PCRs, clearance, or symptom resolution. The material sequenced was PBMCs or T cells enriched from blood (not recorded which). The gene calls are TRBV20-1 and TRBJ2-3; 10 nucleotides align to TRBD2. The clonotype was recovered from a man between 25 and 39 years old who had recovered from COVID-19. The CDR3 here is CSASPSGGIDTQYF. The DNA for the CDR3 is TGCAGTGCTAGTCCTAGCGGGGGAATAGATACGCAGTATTTT.